This T cell receptor (beta chain) was captured in a study of shared clonotypes between healthy human individuals. Overall study context: Sampling drew on donors who were a couple of women and a few men aged 18 to 49. Every donor yielded three CD4 naive, three CD4 memory, two CD8 naive and one CD8 memory plate. General study points: The four-donor shared clonotypes exceeded non-shared clonotypes in generation probability, with non-shared ones scoring lower.

The germline CDR1 and CDR2 sequences are SGHNT and YYREEE (reference sequence). CDR3 size: 14 residues. The V and J ends lost 4 bases and 6 bases, in that order; junction bases with no gene match: 7. Recent acute infections and vaccinations were absent in the healthy HIV-negative adult donors. This clone was detected only once. Antigen: not known. The data were produced by immunoSEQ multiplex PCR, yet TCRdb's version contains in-frame clones alone and is incomplete. The data hold about 2.4 million clones, with roughly 92% observed a single time. The rearrangement links TRBV5-4 to TRBJ2-1, with 7 bases fitting TRBD2. The sequencing sample was made of naive CD4+ T cells sorted from blood. Subset indicated: CD45RA+ positively selected. The TCR comes from a man in his late teens or twenties in good health. The CDR3 reads CASSPPRGSNEQFF. CDR3 sequence (DNA): TGTGCCAGCAGCCCCCCGCGGGGGAGCAATGAGCAGTTCTTC.